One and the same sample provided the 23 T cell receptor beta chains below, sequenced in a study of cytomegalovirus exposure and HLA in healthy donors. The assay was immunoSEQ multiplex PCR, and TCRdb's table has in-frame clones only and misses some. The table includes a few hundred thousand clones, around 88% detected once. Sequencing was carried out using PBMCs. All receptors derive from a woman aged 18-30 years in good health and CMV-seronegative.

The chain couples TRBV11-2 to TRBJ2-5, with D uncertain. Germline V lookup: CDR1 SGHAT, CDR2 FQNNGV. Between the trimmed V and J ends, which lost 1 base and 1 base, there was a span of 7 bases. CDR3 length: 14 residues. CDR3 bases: TGTGCCAGCAGCTTAGGGCAGGTCCAAGAGACCCAGTACTTC. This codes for CASSLGQVQETQYF.

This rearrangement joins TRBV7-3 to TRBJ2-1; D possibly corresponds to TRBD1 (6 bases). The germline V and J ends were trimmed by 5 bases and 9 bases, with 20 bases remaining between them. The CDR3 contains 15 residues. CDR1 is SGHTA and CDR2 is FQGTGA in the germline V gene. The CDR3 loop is CASSLTATLRGEQFF. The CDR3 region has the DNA TGTGCCAGCAGCCTCACGGCCACTCTCAGGGGTGAGCAGTTCTTC.

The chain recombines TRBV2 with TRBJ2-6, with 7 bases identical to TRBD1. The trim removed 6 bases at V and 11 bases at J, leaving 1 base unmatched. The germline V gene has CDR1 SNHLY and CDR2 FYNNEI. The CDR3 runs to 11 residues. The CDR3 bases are TGTGCCAGCAGCGGGACAGACGTCCTGACTTTC. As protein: CASSGTDVLTF.

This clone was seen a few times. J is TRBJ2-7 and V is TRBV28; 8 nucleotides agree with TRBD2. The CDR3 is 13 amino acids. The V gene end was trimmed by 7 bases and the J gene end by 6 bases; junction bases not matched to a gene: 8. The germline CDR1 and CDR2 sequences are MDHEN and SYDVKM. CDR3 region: CASTAAGEGEQYF. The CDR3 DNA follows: TGTGCCAGCACCGCAGCGGGAGAGGGCGAGCAGTACTTC.

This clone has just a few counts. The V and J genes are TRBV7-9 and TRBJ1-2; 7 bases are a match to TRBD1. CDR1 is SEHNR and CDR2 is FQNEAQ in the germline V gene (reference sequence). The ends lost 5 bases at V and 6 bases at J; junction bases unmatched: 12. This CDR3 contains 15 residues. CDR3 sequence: CASSSLLRQGDGYTF. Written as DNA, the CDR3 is TGTGCCAGCAGCAGCCTACTACGACAGGGCGATGGCTACACCTTC.

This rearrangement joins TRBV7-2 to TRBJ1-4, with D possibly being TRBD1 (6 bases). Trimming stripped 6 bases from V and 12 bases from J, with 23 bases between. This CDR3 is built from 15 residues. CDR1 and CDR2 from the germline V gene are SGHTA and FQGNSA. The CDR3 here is CASRAATGPIRELFF. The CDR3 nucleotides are TGTGCCAGCAGGGCCGCAACAGGGCCCATTCGGGAACTGTTTTTT. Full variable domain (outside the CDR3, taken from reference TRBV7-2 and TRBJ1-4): GAGVSQSPSNKVTEKGKDVELRCDPISGHTALYWYRQSLGQGLEFLIYFQGNSAPDKSGLPSDRFSAERTGGSVSTLTIQRTQQEDSAVYLCASRAATGPIRELFFGSGTQLSVL.

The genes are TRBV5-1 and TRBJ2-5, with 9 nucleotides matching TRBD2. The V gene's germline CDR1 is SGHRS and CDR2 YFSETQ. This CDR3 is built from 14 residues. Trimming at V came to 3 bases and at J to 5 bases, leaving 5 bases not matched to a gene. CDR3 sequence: CASSSGLAPETQYF. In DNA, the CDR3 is TGCGCCAGCAGCTCGGGACTAGCCCCGGAGACCCAGTACTTC. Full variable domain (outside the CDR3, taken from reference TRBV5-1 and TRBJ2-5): KAGVTQTPRYLIKTRGQQVTLSCSPISGHRSVSWYQQTPGQGLQFLFEYFSETQRNKGNFPGRFSGRQFSNSRSEMNVSTLELGDSALYLCASSSGLAPETQYFGPGTRLLVL.

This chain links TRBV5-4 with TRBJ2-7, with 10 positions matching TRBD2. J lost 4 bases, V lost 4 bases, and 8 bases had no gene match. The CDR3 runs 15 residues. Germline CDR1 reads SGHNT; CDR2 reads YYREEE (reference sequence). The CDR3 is CASSTSSGSLYEQYF. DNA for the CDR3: TGTGCCAGCAGCACCTCTAGCGGGAGTCTGTACGAGCAGTACTTC.

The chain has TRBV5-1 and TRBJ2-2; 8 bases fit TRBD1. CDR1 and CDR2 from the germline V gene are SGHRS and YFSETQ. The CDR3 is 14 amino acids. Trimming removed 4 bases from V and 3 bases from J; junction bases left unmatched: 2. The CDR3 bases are TGCGCCAGCAGCGGACAGGGAGACACCGGGGAGCTGTTTTTT. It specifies CASSGQGDTGELFF.

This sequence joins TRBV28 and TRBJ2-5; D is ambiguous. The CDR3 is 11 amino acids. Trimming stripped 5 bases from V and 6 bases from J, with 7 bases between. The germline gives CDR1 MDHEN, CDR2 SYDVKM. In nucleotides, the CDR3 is TGTGCCAGCAGTAAGCCCAAGACCCAGTACTTC. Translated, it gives CASSKPKTQYF. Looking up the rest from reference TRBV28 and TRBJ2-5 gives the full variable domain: DVKVTQSSRYLVKRTGEKVFLECVQDMDHENMFWYRQDPGLGLRLIYFSYDVKMKEKGDIPEGYSVSREKKERFSLILESASTNQTSMYLCASSKPKTQYFGPGTRLLVL.

The CDR3 region is CASSSDRIVYGYTF. CDR3 sequence (DNA): TGTGCCAGCAGTTCAGACAGGATAGTCTATGGCTACACCTTC. The chain uses TRBV6-6 and TRBJ1-2; D is perhaps TRBD1 (6 bases). The CDR3 length is 14 residues. The germline V and J ends were trimmed by 4 bases and 4 bases, with 13 bases remaining between them. CDR1 is MNHNY, CDR2 SVGAGI, per germline (reference sequence).

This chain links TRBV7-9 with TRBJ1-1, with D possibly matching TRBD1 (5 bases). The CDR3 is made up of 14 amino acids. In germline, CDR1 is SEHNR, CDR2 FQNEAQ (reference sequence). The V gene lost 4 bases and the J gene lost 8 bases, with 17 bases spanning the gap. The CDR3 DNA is TGTGCCAGCAGCTCCTCAACCAGGAGGGGAGAAGCTTTCTTT. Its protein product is CASSSSTRRGEAFF.

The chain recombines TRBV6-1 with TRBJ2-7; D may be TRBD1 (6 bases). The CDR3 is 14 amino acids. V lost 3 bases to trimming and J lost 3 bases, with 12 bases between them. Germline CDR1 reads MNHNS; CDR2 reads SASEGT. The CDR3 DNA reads TGTGCCAGCAGTGATGGTATAGGGGGCTACGAGCAGTACTTC. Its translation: CASSDGIGGYEQYF.

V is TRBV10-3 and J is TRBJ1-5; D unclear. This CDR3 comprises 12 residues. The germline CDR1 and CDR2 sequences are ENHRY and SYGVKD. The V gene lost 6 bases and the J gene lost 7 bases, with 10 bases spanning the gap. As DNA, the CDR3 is TGTGCCATCAGAGACGGCGGCCAGCCCCAGCATTTT. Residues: CAIRDGGQPQHF.

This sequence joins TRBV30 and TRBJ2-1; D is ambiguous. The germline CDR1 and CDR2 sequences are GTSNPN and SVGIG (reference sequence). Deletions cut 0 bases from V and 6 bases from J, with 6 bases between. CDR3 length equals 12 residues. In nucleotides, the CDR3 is TGTGCCTGGAGTGTTGGGCGCAATGAGCAGTTCTTC. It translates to CAWSVGRNEQFF.

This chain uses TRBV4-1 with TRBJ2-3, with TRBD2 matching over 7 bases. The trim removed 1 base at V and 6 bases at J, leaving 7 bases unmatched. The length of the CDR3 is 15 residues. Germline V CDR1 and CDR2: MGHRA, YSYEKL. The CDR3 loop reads CASSQGGGTSDTQYF. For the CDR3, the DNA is TGCGCCAGCAGCCAAGGGGGGGGTACCTCGGATACGCAGTATTTT.

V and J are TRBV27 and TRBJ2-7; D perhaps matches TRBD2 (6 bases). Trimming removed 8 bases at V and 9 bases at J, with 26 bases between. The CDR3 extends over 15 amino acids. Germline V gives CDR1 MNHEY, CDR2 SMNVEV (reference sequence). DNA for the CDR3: TGTGCCAGCCCCCAGCCGGGACTGAACCCTTGGGGGCAGTACTTC. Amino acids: CASPQPGLNPWGQYF.

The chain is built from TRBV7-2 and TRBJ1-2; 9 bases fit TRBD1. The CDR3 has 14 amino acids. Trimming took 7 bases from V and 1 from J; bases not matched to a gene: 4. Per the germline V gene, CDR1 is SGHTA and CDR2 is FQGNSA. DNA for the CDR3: TGTGCCAGCACCCGGGACAGGGTTAACTATGGCTACACCTTC. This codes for CASTRDRVNYGYTF.

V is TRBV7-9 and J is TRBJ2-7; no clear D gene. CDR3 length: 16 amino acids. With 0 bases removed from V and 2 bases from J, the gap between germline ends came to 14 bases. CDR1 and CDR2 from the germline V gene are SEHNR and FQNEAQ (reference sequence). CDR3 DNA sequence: TGTGCCAGCAGCTTAGCGAGCCTCGAGGCAACCTACGAGCAGTACTTC. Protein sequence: CASSLASLEATYEQYF.

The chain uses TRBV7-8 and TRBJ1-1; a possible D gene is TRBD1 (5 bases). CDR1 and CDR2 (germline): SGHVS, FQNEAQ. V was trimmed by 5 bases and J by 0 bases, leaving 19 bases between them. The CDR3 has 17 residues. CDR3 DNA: TGTGCCAGCAGCAAACGAACCGACAGACTGATGAACACTGAAGCTTTCTTT. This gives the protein CASSKRTDRLMNTEAFF.

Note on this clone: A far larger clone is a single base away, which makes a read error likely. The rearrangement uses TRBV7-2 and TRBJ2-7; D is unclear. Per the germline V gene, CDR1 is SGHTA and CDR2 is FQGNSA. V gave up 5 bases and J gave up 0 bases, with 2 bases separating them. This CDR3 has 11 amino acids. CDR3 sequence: CASSLSYEQYF. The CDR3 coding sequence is TGTGCCAGCAGCCTCTCCTACGAGCAGTACTTC.

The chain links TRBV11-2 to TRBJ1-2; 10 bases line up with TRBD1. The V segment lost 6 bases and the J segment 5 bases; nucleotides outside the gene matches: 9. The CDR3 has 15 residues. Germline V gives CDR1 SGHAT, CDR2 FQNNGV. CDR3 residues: CASRFSRDRGYGYTF. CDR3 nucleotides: TGTGCCAGCAGGTTCAGCCGGGACAGGGGTTATGGCTACACCTTC. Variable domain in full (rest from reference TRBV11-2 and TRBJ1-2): EAGVAQSPRYKIIEKRQSVAFWCNPISGHATLYWYQQILGQGPKLLIQFQNNGVVDDSQLPKDRFSAERLKGVDSTLKIQPAKLEDSAVYLCASRFSRDRGYGYTFGSGTRLTVV.

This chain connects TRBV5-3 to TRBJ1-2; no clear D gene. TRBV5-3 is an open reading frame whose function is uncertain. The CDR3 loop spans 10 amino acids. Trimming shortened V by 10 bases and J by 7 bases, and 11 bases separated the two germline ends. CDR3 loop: CAEEGSGYTF. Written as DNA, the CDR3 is TGTGCCGAGGAGGGATCTGGCTACACCTTC.